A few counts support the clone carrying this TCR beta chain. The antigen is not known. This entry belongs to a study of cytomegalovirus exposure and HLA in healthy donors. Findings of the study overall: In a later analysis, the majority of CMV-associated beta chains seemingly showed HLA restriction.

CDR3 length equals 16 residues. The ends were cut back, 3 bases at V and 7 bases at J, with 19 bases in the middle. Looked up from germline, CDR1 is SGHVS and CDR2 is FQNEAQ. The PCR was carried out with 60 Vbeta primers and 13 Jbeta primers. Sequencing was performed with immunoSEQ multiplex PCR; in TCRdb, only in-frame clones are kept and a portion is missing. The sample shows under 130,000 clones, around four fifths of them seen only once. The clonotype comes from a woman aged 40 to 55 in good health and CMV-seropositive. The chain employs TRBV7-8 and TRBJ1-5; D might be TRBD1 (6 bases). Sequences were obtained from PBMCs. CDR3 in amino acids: CASSLSPDSRNQPQHF. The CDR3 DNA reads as TGTGCCAGCAGCTTGAGCCCGGACAGCCGTAACCAGCCCCAGCATTTT.